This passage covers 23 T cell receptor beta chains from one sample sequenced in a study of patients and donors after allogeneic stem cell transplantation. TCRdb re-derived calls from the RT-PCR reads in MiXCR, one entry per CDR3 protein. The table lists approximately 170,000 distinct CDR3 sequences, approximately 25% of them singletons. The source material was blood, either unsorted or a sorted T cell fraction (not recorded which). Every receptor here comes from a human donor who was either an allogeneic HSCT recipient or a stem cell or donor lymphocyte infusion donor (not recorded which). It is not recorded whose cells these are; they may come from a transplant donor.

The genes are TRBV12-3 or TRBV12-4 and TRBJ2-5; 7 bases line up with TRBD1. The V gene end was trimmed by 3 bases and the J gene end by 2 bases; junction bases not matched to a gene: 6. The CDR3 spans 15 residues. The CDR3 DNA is TGTGCCAGCAGTTTGGAGACAGGGTGGCAAGAGACCCAGTACTTC. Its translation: CASSLETGWQETQYF.

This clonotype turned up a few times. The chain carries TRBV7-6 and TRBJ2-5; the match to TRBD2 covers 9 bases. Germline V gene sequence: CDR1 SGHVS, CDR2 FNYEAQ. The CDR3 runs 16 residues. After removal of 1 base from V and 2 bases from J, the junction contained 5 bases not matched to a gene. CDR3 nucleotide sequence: TGTGCCAGCAGCTTAGTCTTGACTAGCGGACAAGAGACCCAGTACTTC. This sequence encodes CASSLVLTSGQETQYF. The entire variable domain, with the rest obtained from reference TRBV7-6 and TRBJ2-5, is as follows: GAGVSQSPRYKVTKRGQDVALRCDPISGHVSLYWYRQALGQGPEFLTYFNYEAQQDKSGLPNDRFSAERPEGSISTLTIQRTEQRDSAMYRCASSLVLTSGQETQYFGPGTRLLVL.

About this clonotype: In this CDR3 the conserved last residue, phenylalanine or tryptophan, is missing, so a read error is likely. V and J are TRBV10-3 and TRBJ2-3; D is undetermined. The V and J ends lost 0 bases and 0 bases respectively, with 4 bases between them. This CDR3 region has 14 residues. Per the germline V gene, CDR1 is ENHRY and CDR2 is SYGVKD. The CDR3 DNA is TGTGCCATCAGTGAGTCTCCCAGCACAGATACGCAGTATTTG. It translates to CAISESPSTDTQYL.

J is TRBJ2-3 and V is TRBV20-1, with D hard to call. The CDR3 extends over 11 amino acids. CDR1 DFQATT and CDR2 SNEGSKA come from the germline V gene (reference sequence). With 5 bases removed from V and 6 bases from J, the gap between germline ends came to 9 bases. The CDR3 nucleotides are TGCAGTGCTCCAGGCTTCGATACGCAGTATTTT. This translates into CSAPGFDTQYF.

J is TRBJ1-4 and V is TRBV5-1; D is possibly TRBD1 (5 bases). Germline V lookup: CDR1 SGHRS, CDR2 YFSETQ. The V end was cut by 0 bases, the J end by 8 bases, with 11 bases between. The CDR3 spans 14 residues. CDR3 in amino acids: CASSLAQGGEKLFF. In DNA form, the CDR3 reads TGCGCCAGCAGCTTGGCCCAGGGCGGGGAAAAACTGTTTTTT.

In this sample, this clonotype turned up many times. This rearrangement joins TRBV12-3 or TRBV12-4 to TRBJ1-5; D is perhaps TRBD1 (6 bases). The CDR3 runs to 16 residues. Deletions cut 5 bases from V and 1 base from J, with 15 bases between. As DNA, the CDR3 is TGTGCCAGCAGTATTAAGGGGGGCAGGAGCAATCAGCCCCAGCATTTT. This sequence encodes CASSIKGGRSNQPQHF.

The chain's CDR3 is CASSPGESNSYNEQFF. CDR3 coding DNA: TGTGCCAGCAGCCCGGGTGAGAGTAATTCCTACAATGAGCAGTTCTTC. The chain employs TRBV9 and TRBJ2-1; D remains unclear. V lost 4 bases and J 1 base, leaving 15 bases between the germline ends. CDR3 length: 16 residues. Germline V gene data show CDR1 as SGDLS and CDR2 as YYNGEE. The full variable domain, in which reference TRBV9 and TRBJ2-1 provide the parts outside the CDR3, is DSGVTQTPKHLITATGQRVTLRCSPRSGDLSVYWYQQSLDQGLQFLIQYYNGEERAKGNILERFSAQQFPDLHSELNLSSLELGDSALYFCASSPGESNSYNEQFFGPGTRLTVL.

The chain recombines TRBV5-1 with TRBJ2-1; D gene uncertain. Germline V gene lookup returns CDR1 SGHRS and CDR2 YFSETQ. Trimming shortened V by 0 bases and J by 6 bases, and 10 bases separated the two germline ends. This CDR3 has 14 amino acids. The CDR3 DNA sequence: TGCGCCAGCAGCTTGGTTCTCTTGGGCAATGAGCAGTTCTTC. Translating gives CASSLVLLGNEQFF.

The CDR3 sequence: CSVEESTNEQYF. CDR3 nucleotides: TGCAGCGTTGAAGAGTCGACAAACGAGCAGTACTTC. The chain links TRBV29-1 to TRBJ2-7, with D unclear. Germline CDR1 is SQVTM and CDR2 is ANQGSEA. CDR3 length equals 12 residues. Deletions cut 0 bases from V and 5 bases from J, with 8 bases between.

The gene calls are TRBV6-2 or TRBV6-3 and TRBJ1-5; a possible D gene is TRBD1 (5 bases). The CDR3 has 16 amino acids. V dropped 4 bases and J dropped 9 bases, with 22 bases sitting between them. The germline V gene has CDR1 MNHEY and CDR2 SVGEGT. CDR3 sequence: CASSSPGRDTRLPQHF. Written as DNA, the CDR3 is TGTGCCAGCAGTTCCCCGGGCAGGGATACAAGATTGCCCCAGCATTTT.

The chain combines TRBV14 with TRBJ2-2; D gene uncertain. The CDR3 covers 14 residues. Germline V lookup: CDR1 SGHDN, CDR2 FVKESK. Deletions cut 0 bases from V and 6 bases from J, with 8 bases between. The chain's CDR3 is CASSQEWVAGELFF. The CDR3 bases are TGTGCCAGCAGCCAAGAATGGGTCGCCGGGGAGCTGTTTTTT.

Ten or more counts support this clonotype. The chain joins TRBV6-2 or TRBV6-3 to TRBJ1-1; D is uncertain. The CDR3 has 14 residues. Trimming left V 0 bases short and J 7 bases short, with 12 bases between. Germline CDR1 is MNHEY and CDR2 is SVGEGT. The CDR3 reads CASSYSVGAGEAFF. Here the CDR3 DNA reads TGTGCCAGCAGTTACTCTGTGGGCGCAGGTGAAGCTTTCTTT.

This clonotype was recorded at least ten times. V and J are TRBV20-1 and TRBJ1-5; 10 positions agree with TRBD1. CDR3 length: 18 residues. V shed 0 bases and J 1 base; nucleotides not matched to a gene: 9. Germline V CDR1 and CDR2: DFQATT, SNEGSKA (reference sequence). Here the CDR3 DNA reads TGCAGTGCTAGAGATCGGGACAGGGGAGGGCTAAGCAATCAGCCCCAGCATTTT. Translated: CSARDRDRGGLSNQPQHF.

The CDR3 coding sequence is TGTGCCAGCAGTTACCAAACTAGCGGGATTGTCGATGAGCAGTTCTTC. Encoded protein: CASSYQTSGIVDEQFF. J is TRBJ2-1 and V is TRBV6-2 or TRBV6-3; TRBD2 matches at 10 bases. Losses at the gene ends were 2 bases for V and 8 bases for J; bases not matched to a gene: 9. This CDR3 is 16 amino acids long. The germline V gene has CDR1 MNHEY and CDR2 SVGEGT.

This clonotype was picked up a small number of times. As DNA, the CDR3 is TGTGCCAGCAGCCAAGATCTGGCGGGGAACACTGAAGCTTTCTTT. It yields the protein CASSQDLAGNTEAFF. This chain connects TRBV3-1 to TRBJ1-1; D not resolved. Trimming took 0 bases from V and 1 from J, leaving 9 bases between them. The CDR3 has 15 amino acids. The germline V gene encodes CDR1 LGHDT and CDR2 YNNKEL (reference sequence).

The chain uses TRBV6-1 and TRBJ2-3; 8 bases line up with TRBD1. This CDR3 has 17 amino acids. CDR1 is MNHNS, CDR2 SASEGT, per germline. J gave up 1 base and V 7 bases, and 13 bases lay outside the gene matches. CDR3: CASNLDRGERGTDTQYF. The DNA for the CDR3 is TGTGCCAGCAATTTAGACAGGGGCGAACGAGGCACAGATACGCAGTATTTT.

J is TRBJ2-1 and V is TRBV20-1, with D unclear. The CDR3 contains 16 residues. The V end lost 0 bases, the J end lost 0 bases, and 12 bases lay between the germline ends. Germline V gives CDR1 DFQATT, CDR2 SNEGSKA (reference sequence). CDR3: CSARDFGRYSYNEQFF. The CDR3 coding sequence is TGCAGTGCTAGAGATTTTGGCAGATACTCCTACAATGAGCAGTTCTTC.

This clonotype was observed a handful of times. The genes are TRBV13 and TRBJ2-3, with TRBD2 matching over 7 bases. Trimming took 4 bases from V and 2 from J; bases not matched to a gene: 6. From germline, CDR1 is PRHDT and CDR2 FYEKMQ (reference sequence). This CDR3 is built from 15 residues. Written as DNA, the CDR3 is TGTGCCAGCAGCTGGGGGGGACGACACACAGATACGCAGTATTTT. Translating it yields CASSWGGRHTDTQYF. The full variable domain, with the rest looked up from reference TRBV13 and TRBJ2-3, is AAGVIQSPRHLIKEKRETATLKCYPIPRHDTVYWYQQGPGQDPQFLISFYEKMQSDKGSIPDRFSAQQFSDYHSELNMSSLELGDSALYFCASSWGGRHTDTQYFGPGTRLTVL.

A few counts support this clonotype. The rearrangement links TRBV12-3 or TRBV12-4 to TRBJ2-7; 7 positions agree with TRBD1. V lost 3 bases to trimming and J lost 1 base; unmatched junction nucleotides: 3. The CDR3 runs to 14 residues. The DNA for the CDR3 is TGTGCCAGCAGTTTTGGACAGGCTTCCTACGAGCAGTACTTC. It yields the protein CASSFGQASYEQYF.

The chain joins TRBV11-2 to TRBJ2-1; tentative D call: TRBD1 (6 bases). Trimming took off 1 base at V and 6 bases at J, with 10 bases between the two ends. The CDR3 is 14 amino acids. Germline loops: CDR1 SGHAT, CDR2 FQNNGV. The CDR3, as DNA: TGTGCCAGCAGCTTAGTCCAGGGGCGCAATGAGCAGTTCTTC. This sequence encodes CASSLVQGRNEQFF.

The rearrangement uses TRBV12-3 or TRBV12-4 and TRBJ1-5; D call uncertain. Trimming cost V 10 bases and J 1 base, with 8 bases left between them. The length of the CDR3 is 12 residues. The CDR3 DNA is TGTGCCACCTCAGACAGCAATCAGCCCCAGCATTTT. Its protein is CATSDSNQPQHF.

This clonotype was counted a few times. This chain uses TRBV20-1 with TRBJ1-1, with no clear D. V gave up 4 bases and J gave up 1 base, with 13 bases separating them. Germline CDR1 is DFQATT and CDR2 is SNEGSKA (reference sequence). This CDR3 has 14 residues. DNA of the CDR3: TGCAGTGCTATCTCCGGGATTACGAACACTGAAGCTTTCTTT. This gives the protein CSAISGITNTEAFF.

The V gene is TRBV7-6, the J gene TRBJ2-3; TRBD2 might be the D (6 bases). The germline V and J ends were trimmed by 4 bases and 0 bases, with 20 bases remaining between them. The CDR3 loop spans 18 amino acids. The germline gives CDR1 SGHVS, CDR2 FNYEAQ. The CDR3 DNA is TGTGCCAGCAGCTCGGACCCACTGGCGGGGTCTAGCACAGATACGCAGTATTTT. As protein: CASSSDPLAGSSTDTQYF.